This T cell receptor beta chain was captured in a study of blood T cell repertoires in COVID-19. At the level of the study: T cells, B-cell-depleted T cells, or PBMCs provided the cDNA or gDNA that served as material.

Libraries were prepared by immunoSEQ multiplex PCR; TCRdb keeps only in-frame clonotypes and omits some of them. This sample has 180,000 or so clones, with 80% to 85% found just once. Participant-given clinical history determined each cohort assignment. Material for sequencing was PBMCs or T cells enriched from blood (not recorded which). The clonotype was recovered from a woman aged 55 to 70 who had recovered from COVID-19.

The CDR3 coding sequence is TGTGCCATCAGTGTAGGCAGGGAGGGATATACCCAGCATTTT. Its translation is CAISVGREGYTQHF. This sequence joins TRBV10-3 and TRBJ1-5; D might be TRBD1 (5 bases). The V end lost 4 bases, the J end lost 11 bases, and 18 bases lay between the germline ends. This CDR3 is 14 amino acids long. The germline V gene encodes CDR1 ENHRY and CDR2 SYGVKD.